Following are 7 T cell receptor beta chains from one sample sequenced in a study of T cells after yellow fever vaccination. From the 5' RACE reads, TCRdb called clonotypes with MiXCR, one entry per CDR3 protein. The sample has about 630,000 distinct CDR3 sequences, more than 9% seen once. This specimen was PBMCs, taken on the day of the yellow fever booster vaccination. These receptors all come from a man aged 30 to 45 who received the YFV17D yellow fever vaccine.

The chain joins TRBV10-1 to TRBJ2-1, with D possibly matching TRBD2 (7 bases). The V gene lost 0 bases and the J gene lost 12 bases, with 12 bases spanning the gap. CDR1 WNHNN and CDR2 SYGVQD come from the germline V gene (reference sequence). The CDR3 consists of 13 residues. The CDR3 here is CASSESRGGGQFF. DNA of the CDR3: TGCGCCAGCAGTGAGTCGAGGGGGGGCGGGCAGTTCTTC.

The CDR3 DNA is TGTGCCAGCAGTTTAACAGCGGGAGGGCGGGATACGCAGTATTTT. Its protein is CASSLTAGGRDTQYF. The chain uses TRBV28 and TRBJ2-3; 10 bases are shared with TRBD2. This CDR3 has 15 residues. V lost 2 bases to trimming and J lost 6 bases; unmatched junction nucleotides: 5. The germline CDR1 and CDR2 sequences are MDHEN and SYDVKM.

This clonotype came up a few times. This sequence joins TRBV20-1 and TRBJ2-7; D is possibly TRBD1 or TRBD2 (6 bases each). Between the trimmed V and J ends, which lost 5 bases and 6 bases, there was a span of 20 bases. The germline gives CDR1 DFQATT, CDR2 SNEGSKA (reference sequence). There are 14 residues in the CDR3. Here the CDR3 DNA reads TGCAGTGCTGGCGCGGACCTCGGGGGCTCCGAGCAGTACTTC. Encoded protein: CSAGADLGGSEQYF.

Only a few counts were recorded for this clonotype. The chain is built from TRBV5-1 and TRBJ2-7; TRBD1 or TRBD2 may be the D gene (5 bases each). Germline loops: CDR1 SGHRS, CDR2 YFSETQ. V dropped 3 bases and J dropped 0 bases, with 10 bases sitting between them. CDR3 length equals 14 residues. The CDR3, as DNA: TGCGCCAGCAGCTACCGGGACGCCTCCTACGAGCAGTACTTC. Amino acid sequence: CASSYRDASYEQYF.

This sequence joins TRBV27 and TRBJ2-5; 11 positions agree with TRBD2. Trimming took 3 bases from V and 1 from J; bases not matched to a gene: 7. Germline V lookup: CDR1 MNHEY, CDR2 SMNVEV (reference sequence). The CDR3 is made up of 17 amino acids. DNA of the CDR3: TGTGCCAGCAGTTTCTCCCCGGGACTAGCGGCCCAAGAGACCCAGTACTTC. Translated, it gives CASSFSPGLAAQETQYF.

The V gene is TRBV12-3 or TRBV12-4, the J gene TRBJ2-7; D is possibly TRBD1 (6 bases). Trimming shortened V by 6 bases and J by 3 bases, and 15 bases separated the two germline ends. The CDR3 totals 14 residues. The CDR3 loop is CASSLDRTHYEQYF. CDR3 sequence (DNA): TGTGCCAGCAGCCTCGACAGGACCCACTACGAGCAGTACTTC.

Only a few counts were recorded for this clonotype. The rearrangement links TRBV20-1 to TRBJ2-3; 9 bases match TRBD2. CDR1 and CDR2 (germline): DFQATT, SNEGSKA (reference sequence). Trimming cost V 1 base and J 5 bases; bases outside gene matches: 4. This CDR3 is 14 amino acids long. CDR3: CSARVAGARDTQYF. In nucleotides, the CDR3 is TGCAGTGCTAGAGTAGCGGGAGCAAGAGATACGCAGTATTTT.